These 16 T cell receptor beta chains were sequenced from one sample in a study of breast tumors, draining lymph nodes, adjacent tissues. Axillary draining lymph nodes of breast cancer patients supplied the node samples. TCRdb analysed the multiplex PCR reads with MiXCR anew, one entry per CDR3 protein. Among roughly 86,000 distinct CDR3 sequences listed, roughly 20% were seen once. Input material: axillary lymph node tissue. These receptors all stem from a female donor with breast cancer. Some clones in this sample may be carry-over from other donors' samples.

V is TRBV3-2 and J is TRBJ2-7; the tabulated D call, TRBD2, remains unverified against the DNA. TRBV3-2 is termed a pseudogene. This CDR3 comprises 18 residues. CDR3 nucleotides: TGTGCCAGCAGCCAAGATCAGGAACTAGCCAGCGTCTCCTACGAGCAGTACTTC. Translating it yields CASSQDQELASVSYEQYF.

This clonotype has at least ten counts. The chain combines TRBV7-2 with TRBJ1-5; maybe TRBD1 (5 bases). Trimming took off 1 base at V and 7 bases at J, with 11 bases between the two ends. Germline V lookup: CDR1 SGHTA, CDR2 FQGNSA. The CDR3 has 14 residues. CDR3 amino acids: CASSLGDGAQPQHF. Written as DNA, the CDR3 is TGTGCCAGCAGCTTAGGGGACGGTGCCCAGCCCCAGCATTTT.

This clonotype came up many times. Here the CDR3 reads CASRPGGTANEKLFF. The CDR3 region has the DNA TGTGCCAGCAGGCCAGGGGGTACGGCTAATGAAAAACTGTTTTTT. The chain recombines TRBV6-1 with TRBJ1-4; 7 bases match TRBD1. Germline CDR1 and CDR2: MNHNS and SASEGT. Trimming removed 6 bases from V and 3 bases from J; junction bases left unmatched: 7. This CDR3 has 15 amino acids.

This clonotype was counted many times. One end of the junction is discordant with germline, which a read error may explain. The gene calls are TRBV7-7 and TRBJ2-2; no reliable D call. The CDR3 has 14 residues. CDR1 and CDR2 (germline): SSHAT, FNYEAQ (reference sequence). As DNA, the CDR3 is TGTGCTAGCAGCCCACAATGGGGTACCGGGGAGCTGTTTTTT. It yields the protein CASSPQWGTGELFF. Variable domain in full (rest from reference TRBV7-7 and TRBJ2-2): GAGVSQSPRYKVTKRGQDVTLRCDPISSHATLYWYQQALGQGPEFLTYFNYEAQPDKSGLPSDRFSAERPEGSISTLTIQRTEQRDSAMYRCASSPQWGTGELFFGEGSRLTVL.

This clonotype occurred many times. This sequence joins TRBV19 and TRBJ2-3; maybe TRBD1 (6 bases). The CDR3 loop spans 13 amino acids. V lost 5 bases, J lost 8 bases, and 14 bases lay in between. The germline V gene has CDR1 LNHDA and CDR2 SQIVND (reference sequence). Written as DNA, the CDR3 is TGTGCCAGTAGTGTACAGGGCAAGGGTACGCAGTATTTT. Protein sequence: CASSVQGKGTQYF.

This clonotype was detected many times. The genes are TRBV6-5 and TRBJ1-2, with a tentative D call TRBD1 (5 bases). The CDR3 is 13 residues long. Germline CDR1 reads MNHEY; CDR2 reads SVGAGI. Deletions cut 6 bases from V and 4 bases from J, with 12 bases between. The CDR3: CASSWRGGYGYTF. CDR3 coding DNA: TGTGCCAGCAGCTGGCGGGGCGGCTATGGCTACACCTTC.

The sample holds many counts of this clonotype. This sequence joins TRBV20-1 and TRBJ2-7; weak D call: TRBD1 (6 bases). V dropped 6 bases and J dropped 1 base, with 19 bases sitting between them. The CDR3 is 15 amino acids. Per the germline V gene, CDR1 is DFQATT and CDR2 is SNEGSKA (reference sequence). Here the CDR3 reads CSADGQSYGSYEQYF. The CDR3 DNA sequence: TGCAGTGCGGACGGACAGTCCTACGGGTCCTACGAGCAGTACTTC.

Ten or more counts support this clonotype. The CDR3 sequence: CASSIRVVGSNNEQFF. CDR3 in DNA: TGTGCCAGCAGCATACGAGTGGTGGGTTCAAACAATGAGCAGTTCTTC. The V and J genes are TRBV9 and TRBJ2-1, with D hard to call. Germline V gene lookup returns CDR1 SGDLS and CDR2 YYNGEE. The CDR3 consists of 16 residues. V was clipped by 4 bases and J by 5 bases, with 19 bases between them.

This clonotype was counted at least ten times. This chain links TRBV4-3 with TRBJ2-3; 11 nucleotides agree with TRBD2. The trim removed 3 bases at V and 7 bases at J, leaving 12 bases unmatched. This CDR3 is built from 17 residues. CDR1 is LGHNA, CDR2 YSLEER, per germline. CDR3 nucleotide sequence: TGCGCCAGCAGCCAGGAACGCTTAGCGGGAGGGCCTCATACGCAGTATTTT. It yields the protein CASSQERLAGGPHTQYF.

This clonotype was observed many times. V is TRBV6-1 and J is TRBJ2-3; D unresolved. Trimming removed 2 bases from V and 3 bases from J, with 9 bases in between. The CDR3 runs to 14 residues. From germline, CDR1 is MNHNS and CDR2 SASEGT. For the CDR3, the DNA is TGTGCCAGCAGTGAATTTAGGGTTACAGATACGCAGTATTTT. Its translation is CASSEFRVTDTQYF.

This clonotype came up many times. The genes are TRBV19 and TRBJ1-5; D gene unclear. V was trimmed by 2 bases and J by 5 bases, leaving 7 bases between them. Germline V gene data show CDR1 as LNHDA and CDR2 as SQIVND (reference sequence). The CDR3 is 13 residues long. In nucleotides, the CDR3 is TGTGCCAGTAGTATACGGGAGGATCAGCCCCAGCATTTT. Its protein is CASSIREDQPQHF.

The V and J genes are TRBV28 and TRBJ1-3; D uncertain. Germline lookup yields CDR1 MDHEN and CDR2 SYDVKM. With 7 bases removed from V and 0 bases from J, the gap between germline ends came to 16 bases. This CDR3 is 16 amino acids long. The CDR3 reads CASNPMGGSSGNTIYF. As DNA, the CDR3 is TGTGCCAGCAACCCTATGGGTGGGAGCTCTGGAAACACCATATATTTT.

This clonotype was observed at least ten times. The CDR3 spells CASSYSPTYSGNTIYF. CDR3 bases: TGTGCCAGCAGTTACTCACCCACTTACTCTGGAAACACCATATATTTT. The rearrangement uses TRBV6-5 and TRBJ1-3; no clear D. The CDR3 extends over 16 amino acids. Germline CDR1 is MNHEY and CDR2 is SVGAGI. Trimming shortened V by 0 bases and J by 0 bases, and 9 bases separated the two germline ends.

This clonotype was picked up many times. CDR3 sequence: CSAKRTGGWDEQFF. For the CDR3, the DNA is TGCAGTGCTAAGCGGACGGGAGGTTGGGATGAGCAGTTCTTC. The chain has TRBV20-1 and TRBJ2-1, with 7 bases that match TRBD2. Germline V lookup: CDR1 DFQATT, CDR2 SNEGSKA (reference sequence). The CDR3 totals 14 residues. V was pared by 4 bases and J by 8 bases, with 11 bases of the junction left unmatched.

This clonotype was seen repeatedly, ten times or more. J is TRBJ2-7 and V is TRBV7-6; 7 nucleotides align to TRBD1. The length of the CDR3 is 14 residues. Germline V gene data show CDR1 as SGHVS and CDR2 as FNYEAQ. The trim removed 2 bases at V and 1 base at J, leaving 2 bases unmatched. In DNA, the CDR3 is TGTGCCAGCAGCTTACGACAGGGTTCCTACGAGCAGTACTTC. Amino acid sequence: CASSLRQGSYEQYF.

There are a few counts of this clonotype. The chain joins TRBV2 to TRBJ2-4; D may be TRBD2 (6 bases). The length of the CDR3 is 15 residues. V was shortened by 10 bases and J by 0 bases, with 16 bases between the two germline ends. CDR1 and CDR2 from the germline V gene are SNHLY and FYNNEI. CDR3: CATVRDEKAKNIQYF. The CDR3 bases are TGTGCCACTGTGCGGGACGAAAAAGCCAAAAACATTCAGTACTTC.